These T cell receptor beta chains were read from a single sample in a study of beta chain features in type 1 diabetes. Clones were sequenced by immunoSEQ multiplex PCR, and TCRdb holds only the in-frame ones, with some missing. The sample shows 230,000 or so clones, under 20% of them seen only once. Sequences were obtained from naive CD4+ T cells from blood. Receptor source: a man younger than 40 with type 1 diabetes. CDR3s include the opening cysteine and the closing phenylalanine or tryptophan. A D gene is named only where the DNA matches it firmly. For some rows the clone size is stated as once, few or many, or as a class when expanded; others skip it.

TRBV28	TRBJ1-4	TRBD1	-	CASTPGQGPNEKLFF	TGTGCCAGCACCCCCGGACAGGGGCCGAATGAAAAACTGTTTTTT
TRBV19	TRBJ2-1	-	-	CASSSRTNVYNEQFF	TGTGCCAGTAGTTCGAGGACAAATGTCTACAATGAGCAGTTCTTC
TRBV9	TRBJ2-7	TRBD1	few	CASSPRTGSSYEQYF	TGTGCCAGCAGCCCACGGACAGGTTCGTCCTACGAGCAGTACTTC
TRBV6-5	TRBJ2-5	-	-	CASSRTGGETQYF	TGTGCCAGCAGCCGTACGGGCGGGGAGACCCAGTACTTC
TRBV2	TRBJ2-3	TRBD2	few	CARQTSGSTDTQYF	TGTGCCAGGCAGACTAGCGGGAGCACAGATACGCAGTATTTT
TRBV30	TRBJ1-5	TRBD1	few	CAWSLDRGGGPQHF	TGTGCCTGGAGCCTCGACAGGGGGGGAGGGCCCCAGCATTTT
TRBV9	TRBJ2-3	TRBD1	few	CASSVGLGQGTDTQYF	TGTGCCAGCAGCGTAGGTCTGGGACAGGGTACAGATACGCAGTATTTT
TRBV19	TRBJ2-1	TRBD2	-	CASSLGLDSYNEQFF	TGTGCCAGTAGTCTCGGACTAGACTCCTACAATGAGCAGTTCTTC
TRBV30	TRBJ2-1	-	-	CAWMQYNEQFF	TGTGCCTGGATGCAGTACAATGAGCAGTTCTTC
TRBV27	TRBJ2-7	TRBD1	-	CASSFDRGLIYEQYF	TGTGCCAGCAGTTTCGACAGGGGGCTGATCTACGAGCAGTACTTC